This entry concerns a single T cell receptor (beta chain). These data are taken from a study of cytomegalovirus exposure and HLA in healthy donors. The V end was cut by 0 bases, the J end by 2 bases, with 11 bases between. CDR1 SGHRS and CDR2 YFSETQ come from the germline V gene. CDR3 length equals 15 residues. PCR employed 60 Vbeta and 13 Jbeta primers. Data came from immunoSEQ multiplex PCR; TCRdb stores just in-frame clones and leaves some out. The sample's table shows 220,000 or so clones. The chain has TRBV5-1 and TRBJ2-5; D gene uncertain. The source material was PBMCs. The sequence derives from a girl aged 2 to 10 in good health and CMV-seropositive. As DNA, the CDR3 is TGCGCCAGCAGCTTGGCCTCGCGGCAACAAGAGACCCAGTACTTC. Protein sequence: CASSLASRQQETQYF. The full variable domain, rest sourced from reference TRBV5-1 and TRBJ2-5, is KAGVTQTPRYLIKTRGQQVTLSCSPISGHRSVSWYQQTPGQGLQFLFEYFSETQRNKGNFPGRFSGRQFSNSRSEMNVSTLELGDSALYLCASSLASRQQETQYFGPGTRLLVL.